These 9 T cell receptor beta chains were sequenced from one sample in a study of neurological immune-mediated disorders. TCRdb used MiXCR to reprocess the 5' RACE reads, holding one entry per CDR3 protein. The sample lists 50,000 to 70,000 distinct CDR3 sequences; under 2.5% were seen once. Input material: PBMCs. Source of these receptors: a middle-aged man with multiple sclerosis.

This clonotype was seen many times. This chain uses TRBV9 with TRBJ2-3; no clear D gene. CDR3 length: 14 residues. Germline values: CDR1 SGDLS, CDR2 YYNGEE. Trimming stripped 0 bases from V and 4 bases from J, with 9 bases between. The CDR3 is CASSVDTRSDTQYF. The CDR3 coding sequence is TGTGCCAGCAGCGTAGATACCCGATCAGATACGCAGTATTTT.

This clonotype occurred many times. The genes are TRBV6-2 or TRBV6-3 and TRBJ2-2; the match to TRBD1 covers 7 bases. CDR1 and CDR2 from the germline V gene are MNHEY and SVGEGT. Trimming took 0 bases from V and 9 from J; bases not matched to a gene: 10. This CDR3 has 16 residues. The CDR3 sequence: CASSYSRGQTGRELFF. The CDR3 region has the DNA TGTGCCAGCAGTTACTCGAGGGGACAGACGGGCCGGGAGCTGTTTTTT.

This clonotype was seen at least ten times. This chain uses TRBV5-1 with TRBJ2-1; 10 bases are a match to TRBD2. This CDR3 contains 16 residues. Trimming took 0 bases from V and 7 from J; bases not matched to a gene: 7. Germline CDR1 SGHRS, CDR2 YFSETQ. The CDR3 DNA sequence: TGCGCCAGCAGCTTGGTCGTGACTAGCGGGTCGAATGAGCAGTTCTTC. Translation: CASSLVVTSGSNEQFF.

This clonotype was detected a few times. The chain has TRBV30 and TRBJ1-1; 7 bases map to TRBD1. The CDR3 is 12 residues long. CDR1 and CDR2 from the germline V gene are GTSNPN and SVGIG (reference sequence). The junction had 7 bases not matched to a gene; V was cut back by 5 bases and J by 7 bases. The CDR3 coding sequence is TGTGCCTGGGGGGGACAGAGTCTTGAAGCTTTCTTT. This sequence encodes CAWGGQSLEAFF.

Ten or more counts support this clonotype. A read error is possible here, since a much larger clone lies one base away. The chain links TRBV7-9 to TRBJ2-7; D is unresolved. This CDR3 is 12 amino acids long. The germline CDR1 and CDR2 sequences are SEHNR and FQNEAQ (reference sequence). V was cut by 1 base and J by 3 bases, with 4 bases left in between. The CDR3 sequence is CASSLVNYEQYF. The CDR3 DNA is TGTGCCAGCAGCTTAGTAAACTACGAGCAGTACTTC.

There are a few counts of this clonotype. The chain employs TRBV7-9 and TRBJ2-5, with a possible D match to TRBD1 (6 bases). The CDR3 contains 16 residues. V shed 5 bases and J shed 4 bases, with 20 bases lying between them. Germline lookup yields CDR1 SEHNR and CDR2 FQNEAQ (reference sequence). DNA for the CDR3: TGTGCCAGCAGCGCTTACCACAGGGAGATCGGAGAGACCCAGTACTTC. Its protein product is CASSAYHREIGETQYF.

This clonotype has a count of ten or more. The V call is TRBV11-3, the J call TRBJ2-3, with 10 bases matching TRBD2. Germline V gene data show CDR1 as SGHNT and CDR2 as YENEEA. With 5 bases clipped from V and 3 bases from J, the junction kept 11 bases outside the gene matches. This CDR3 region has 17 residues. The DNA for the CDR3 is TGTGCCAGCAGCCCTCACACAGCGGGGGGGCTGACAGATACGCAGTATTTT. Amino acids: CASSPHTAGGLTDTQYF.

At least ten counts were recorded for this clonotype. The chain links TRBV28 to TRBJ2-5, with D tentatively TRBD2 (6 bases). Germline V gene data show CDR1 as MDHEN and CDR2 as SYDVKM. This CDR3 is built from 19 residues. Trimming stripped 5 bases from V and 0 bases from J, with 25 bases between. The CDR3 DNA reads as TGTGCCAGCAGTCCCTCTCAACCTCGGGACTTCGAGTACCAAGAGACCCAGTACTTC. Its translation is CASSPSQPRDFEYQETQYF.

This clonotype was seen many times. The V call is TRBV5-1, the J call TRBJ2-1; TRBD2 is a possible D gene (6 bases). This CDR3 contains 15 residues. The ends were cut back, 2 bases at V and 0 bases at J, with 9 bases in the middle. The germline V gene encodes CDR1 SGHRS and CDR2 YFSETQ. The CDR3 DNA sequence: TGCGCCAGCAGCTTCACTAGCAACTCCTACAATGAGCAGTTCTTC. The encoded protein is CASSFTSNSYNEQFF.